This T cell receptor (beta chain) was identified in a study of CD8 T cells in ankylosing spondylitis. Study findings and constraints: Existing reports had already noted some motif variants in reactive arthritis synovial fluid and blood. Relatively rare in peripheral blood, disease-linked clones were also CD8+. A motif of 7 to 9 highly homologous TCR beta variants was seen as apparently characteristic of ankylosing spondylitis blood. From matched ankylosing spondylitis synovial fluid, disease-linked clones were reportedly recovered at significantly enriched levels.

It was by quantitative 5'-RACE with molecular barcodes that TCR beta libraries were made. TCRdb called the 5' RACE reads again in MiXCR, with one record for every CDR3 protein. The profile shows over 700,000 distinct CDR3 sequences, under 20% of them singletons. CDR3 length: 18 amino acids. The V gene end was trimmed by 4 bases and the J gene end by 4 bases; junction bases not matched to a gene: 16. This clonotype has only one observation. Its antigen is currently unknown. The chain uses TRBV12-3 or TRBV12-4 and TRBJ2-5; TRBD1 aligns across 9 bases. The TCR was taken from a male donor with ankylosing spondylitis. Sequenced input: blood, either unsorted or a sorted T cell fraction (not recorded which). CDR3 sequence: CASSSQDRGGILGETQYF. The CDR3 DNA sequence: TGTGCCAGCAGTTCCCAGGACAGGGGCGGAATTCTGGGAGAGACCCAGTACTTC.